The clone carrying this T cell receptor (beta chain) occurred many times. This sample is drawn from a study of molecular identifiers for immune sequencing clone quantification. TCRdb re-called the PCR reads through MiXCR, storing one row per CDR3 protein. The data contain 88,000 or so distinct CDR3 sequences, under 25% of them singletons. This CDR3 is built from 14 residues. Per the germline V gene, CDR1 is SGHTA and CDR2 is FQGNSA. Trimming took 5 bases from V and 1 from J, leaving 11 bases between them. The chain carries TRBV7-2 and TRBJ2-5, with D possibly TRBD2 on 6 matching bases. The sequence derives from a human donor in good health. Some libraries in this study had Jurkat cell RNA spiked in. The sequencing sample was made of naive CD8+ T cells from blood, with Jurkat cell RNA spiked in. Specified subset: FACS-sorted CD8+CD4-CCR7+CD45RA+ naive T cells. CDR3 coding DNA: TGTGCCAGCAGCCGGGACGGGGGCCAAGAGACCCAGTACTTC. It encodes CASSRDGGQETQYF.